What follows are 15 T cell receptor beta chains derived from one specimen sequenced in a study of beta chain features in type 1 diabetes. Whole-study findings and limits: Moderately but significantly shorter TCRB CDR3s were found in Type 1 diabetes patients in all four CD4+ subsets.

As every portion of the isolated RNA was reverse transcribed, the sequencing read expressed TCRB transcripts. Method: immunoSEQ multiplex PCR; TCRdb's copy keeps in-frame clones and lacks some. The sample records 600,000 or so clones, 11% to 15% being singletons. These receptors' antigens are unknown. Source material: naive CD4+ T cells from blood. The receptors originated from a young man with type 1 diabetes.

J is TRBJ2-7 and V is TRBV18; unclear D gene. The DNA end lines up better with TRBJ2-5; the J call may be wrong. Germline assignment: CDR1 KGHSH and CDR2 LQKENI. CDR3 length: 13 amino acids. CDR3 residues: CASSPGPKETQYF. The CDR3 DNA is TGTGCCAGCTCGCCCGGGCCAAAAGAGACCCAGTACTTC.

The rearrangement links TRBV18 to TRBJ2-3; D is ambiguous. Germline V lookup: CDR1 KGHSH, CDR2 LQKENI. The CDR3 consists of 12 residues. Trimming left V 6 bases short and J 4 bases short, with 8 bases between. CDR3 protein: CASSLGPDTQYF. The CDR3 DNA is TGTGCCAGCTCCCTCGGTCCAGATACGCAGTATTTT. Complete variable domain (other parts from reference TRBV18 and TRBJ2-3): NAGVMQNPRHLVRRRGQEARLRCSPMKGHSHVYWYRQLPEEGLKFMVYLQKENIIDESGMPKERFSAEFPKEGPSILRIQQVVRGDSAAYFCASSLGPDTQYFGPGTRLTVL.

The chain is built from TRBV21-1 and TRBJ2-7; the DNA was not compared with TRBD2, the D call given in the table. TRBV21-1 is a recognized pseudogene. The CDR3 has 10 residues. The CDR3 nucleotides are TGTGCCAGCACTTACTACGAGCAGTACTTC. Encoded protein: CASTYYEQYF.

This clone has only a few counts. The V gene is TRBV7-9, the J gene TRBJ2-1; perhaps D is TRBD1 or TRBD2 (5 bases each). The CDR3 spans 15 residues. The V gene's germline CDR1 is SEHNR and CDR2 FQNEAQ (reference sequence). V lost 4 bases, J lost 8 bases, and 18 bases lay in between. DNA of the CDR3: TGTGCCAGCAGCTCCGGAAGGCGGGTCAGGGATGAGCAGTTCTTC. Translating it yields CASSSGRRVRDEQFF.

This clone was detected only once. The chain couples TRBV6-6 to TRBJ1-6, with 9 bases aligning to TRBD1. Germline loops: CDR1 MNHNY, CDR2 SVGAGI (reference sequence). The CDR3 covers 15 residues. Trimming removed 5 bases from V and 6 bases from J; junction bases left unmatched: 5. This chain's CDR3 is CASSPRDRANSPLHF. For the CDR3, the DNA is TGTGCCAGCAGTCCTCGGGACAGGGCTAATTCACCCCTCCACTTT.

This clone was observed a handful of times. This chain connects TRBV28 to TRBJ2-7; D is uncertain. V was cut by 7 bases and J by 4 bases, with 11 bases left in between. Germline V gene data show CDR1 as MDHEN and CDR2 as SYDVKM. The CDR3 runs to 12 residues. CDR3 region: CASTSGRYEQYF. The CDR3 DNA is TGTGCCAGCACCTCCGGCCGGTACGAGCAGTACTTC. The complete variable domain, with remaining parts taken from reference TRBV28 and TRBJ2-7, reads DVKVTQSSRYLVKRTGEKVFLECVQDMDHENMFWYRQDPGLGLRLIYFSYDVKMKEKGDIPEGYSVSREKKERFSLILESASTNQTSMYLCASTSGRYEQYFGPGTRLTVT.

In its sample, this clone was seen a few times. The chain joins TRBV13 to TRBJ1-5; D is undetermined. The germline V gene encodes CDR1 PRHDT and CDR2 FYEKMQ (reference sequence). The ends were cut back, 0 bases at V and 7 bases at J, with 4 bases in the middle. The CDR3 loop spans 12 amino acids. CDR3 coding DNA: TGTGCCAGCAGCTTAGGTCGGCAGCCCCAGCATTTT. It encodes CASSLGRQPQHF.

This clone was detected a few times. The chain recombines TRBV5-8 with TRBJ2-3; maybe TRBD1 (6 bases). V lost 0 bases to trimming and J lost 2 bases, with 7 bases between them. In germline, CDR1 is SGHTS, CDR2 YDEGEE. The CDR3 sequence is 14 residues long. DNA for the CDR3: TGTGCCAGCAGCTTGGGGACAGTCACAGATACGCAGTATTTT. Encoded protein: CASSLGTVTDTQYF.

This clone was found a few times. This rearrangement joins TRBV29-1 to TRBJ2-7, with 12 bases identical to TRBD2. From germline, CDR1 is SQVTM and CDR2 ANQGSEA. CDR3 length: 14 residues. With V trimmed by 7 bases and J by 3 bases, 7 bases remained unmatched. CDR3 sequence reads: CSARLAGANYEQYF. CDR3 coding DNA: TGCAGCGCACGACTAGCGGGGGCGAACTACGAGCAGTACTTC.

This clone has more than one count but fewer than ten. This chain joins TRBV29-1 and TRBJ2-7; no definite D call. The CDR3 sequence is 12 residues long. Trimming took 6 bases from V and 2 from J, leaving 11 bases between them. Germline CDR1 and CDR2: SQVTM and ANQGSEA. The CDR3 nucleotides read TGCAGCGTCAGTACTGTCCCCTACGAGCAGTACTTC. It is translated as CSVSTVPYEQYF.

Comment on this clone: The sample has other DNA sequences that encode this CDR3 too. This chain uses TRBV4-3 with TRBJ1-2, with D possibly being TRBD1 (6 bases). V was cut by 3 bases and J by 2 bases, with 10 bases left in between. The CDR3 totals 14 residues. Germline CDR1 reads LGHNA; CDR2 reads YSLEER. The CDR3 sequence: CASSQDQGNYGYTF. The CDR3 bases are TGCGCCAGCAGCCAGGATCAGGGGAACTATGGCTACACCTTC.

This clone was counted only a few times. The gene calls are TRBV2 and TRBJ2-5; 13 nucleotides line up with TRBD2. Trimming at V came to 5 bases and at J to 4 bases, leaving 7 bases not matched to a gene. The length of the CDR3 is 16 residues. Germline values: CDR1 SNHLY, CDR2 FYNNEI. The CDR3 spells CASSPGTSGEGETQYF. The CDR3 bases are TGTGCCAGCAGTCCTGGGACTAGCGGGGAGGGAGAGACCCAGTACTTC.

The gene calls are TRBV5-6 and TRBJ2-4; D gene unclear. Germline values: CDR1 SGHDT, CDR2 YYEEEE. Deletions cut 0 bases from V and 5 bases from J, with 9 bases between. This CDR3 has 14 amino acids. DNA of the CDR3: TGTGCCAGCAGCTTGGTGGGTCCGGAAAACATTCAGTACTTC. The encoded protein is CASSLVGPENIQYF.

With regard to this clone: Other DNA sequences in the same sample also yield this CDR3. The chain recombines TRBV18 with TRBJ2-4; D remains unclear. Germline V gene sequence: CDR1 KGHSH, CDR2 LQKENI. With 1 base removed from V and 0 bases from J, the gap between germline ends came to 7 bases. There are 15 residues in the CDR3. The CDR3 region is CASSPLDLAKNIQYF. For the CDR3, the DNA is TGTGCCAGCTCACCACTAGATCTAGCCAAAAACATTCAGTACTTC.

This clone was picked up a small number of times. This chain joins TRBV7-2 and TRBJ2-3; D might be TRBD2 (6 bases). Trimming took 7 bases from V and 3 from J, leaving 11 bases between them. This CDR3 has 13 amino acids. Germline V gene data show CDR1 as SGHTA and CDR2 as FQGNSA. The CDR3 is CASTLGGTDTQYF. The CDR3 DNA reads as TGTGCCAGCACCCTTGGGGGGACAGATACGCAGTATTTT.